This TCR beta chain was documented in a study of cytomegalovirus exposure and HLA in healthy donors. A note on this clone: The antigen remains undetermined.

This CDR3 has 11 residues. Germline CDR1 reads DFQATT; CDR2 reads SNEGSKA (reference sequence). This PCR relied on a set of 60 Vbeta primers and 13 Jbeta primers. In the authors' workflow: Later, an analysis found about 77 million unique TCR beta chains, and approximately 10 million of these were shared. Profiled with immunoSEQ multiplex PCR; TCRdb holds only in-frame clones, not every one. V and J calls and clone size are as listed in that table; D and trimming were resolved from the DNA. The sample carries approximately 100,000 clones, 65% to 85% recorded once. Study-wide findings and caveats: The study flagged about 150 TCR beta chains as cytomegalovirus-associated. Later analysis identified a missense DCLRE1C variant that was linked to TCR beta V- and J-gene trimming. Later analysis showed most CMV-associated TCR beta chains appearing HLA-restricted.

This TCR was sampled from a man between 45 and 60 years old in good health and CMV-seronegative. Specimen: PBMCs. J is TRBJ2-7 and V is TRBV20-1; maybe TRBD2 (6 bases). This CDR3 is CGGLSKYEQYF. CDR3 in DNA: TGCGGGGGACTCAGCAAGTACGAGCAGTACTTC.